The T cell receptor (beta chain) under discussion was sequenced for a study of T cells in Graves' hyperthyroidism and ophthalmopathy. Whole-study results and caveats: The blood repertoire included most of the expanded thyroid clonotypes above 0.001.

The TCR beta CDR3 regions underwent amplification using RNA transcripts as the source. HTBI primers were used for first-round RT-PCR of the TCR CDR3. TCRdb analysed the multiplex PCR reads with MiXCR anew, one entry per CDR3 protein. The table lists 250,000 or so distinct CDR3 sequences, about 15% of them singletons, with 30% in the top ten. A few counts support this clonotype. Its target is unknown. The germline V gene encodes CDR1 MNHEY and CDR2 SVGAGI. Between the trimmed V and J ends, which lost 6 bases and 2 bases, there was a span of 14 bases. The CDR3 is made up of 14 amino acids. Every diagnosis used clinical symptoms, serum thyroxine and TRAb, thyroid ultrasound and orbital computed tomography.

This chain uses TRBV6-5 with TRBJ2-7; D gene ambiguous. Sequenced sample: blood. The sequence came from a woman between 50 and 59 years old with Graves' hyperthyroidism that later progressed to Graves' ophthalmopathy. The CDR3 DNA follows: TGTGCCAGCAGGACGGACCGTCGACCCTACGAGCAGTACTTC. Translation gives CASRTDRRPYEQYF.